This entry lists 25 T cell receptor beta chains sequenced from one sample in a study of cytomegalovirus exposure and HLA in healthy donors. The PCR contained 60 Vbeta and 13 Jbeta primers. TCRdb's table, derived via immunoSEQ multiplex PCR, lists solely in-frame clones and lacks some. This sample yields about 100,000 clones, of which about 83% are seen a single time; approximately 5.1% belongs to the top ten. What was sequenced was PBMCs. These receptors were collected from a female donor in good health and CMV-seropositive.

The rearrangement joins TRBV30 to TRBJ1-1; TRBD1 is a possible D gene (5 bases). Germline V gene data show CDR1 as GTSNPN and CDR2 as SVGIG (reference sequence). This CDR3 has 11 amino acids. With 4 bases removed from V and 4 bases from J, the gap between germline ends came to 7 bases. This chain's CDR3 is CAWTTATEAFF. The CDR3 DNA reads TGTGCCTGGACGACAGCCACTGAAGCTTTCTTT.

This sequence joins TRBV28 and TRBJ2-7; 8 bases agree with TRBD2. Looked up from germline, CDR1 is MDHEN and CDR2 is SYDVKM. V lost 5 bases to trimming and J lost 0 bases; unmatched junction nucleotides: 6. The CDR3 spans 15 residues. CDR3: CASSLSGSLSYEQYF. The CDR3 bases are TGTGCCAGCAGTCTGAGCGGGAGCCTCTCCTACGAGCAGTACTTC.

This clone is a singleton in its sample. The V gene is TRBV27, the J gene TRBJ1-4; D is ambiguous. Germline V gene data show CDR1 as MNHEY and CDR2 as SMNVEV (reference sequence). V dropped 4 bases and J dropped 0 bases, with 15 bases sitting between them. The length of the CDR3 is 17 residues. For the CDR3, the DNA is TGTGCCAGCAGTTCCTTGGGCGGGGTTTCAACTAATGAAAAACTGTTTTTT. Amino acid sequence: CASSSLGGVSTNEKLFF.

The genes are TRBV6-1 and TRBJ1-2, with D possibly matching TRBD1 (6 bases). The CDR3 consists of 15 residues. The ends were cut back, 5 bases at V and 6 bases at J, with 19 bases in the middle. CDR1 is MNHNS, CDR2 SASEGT, per germline. In DNA, the CDR3 is TGTGCCAGCAGTAACCTCATTGGGGGCACGGATGGCTACACCTTC. It encodes CASSNLIGGTDGYTF.

Regarding this clone: Without the conserved terminal phenylalanine or tryptophan, this CDR3 likely stems from a read error. DNA of the CDR3: TGCGCCAGCAGCTTCATAGCGGGGGCCACCTACGAGCAGTACCTC. Its protein is CASSFIAGATYEQYL. The chain joins TRBV5-1 to TRBJ2-7, with 9 bases lining up with TRBD2. The CDR3 runs to 15 residues. After removal of 2 bases from V and 2 bases from J, the junction contained 5 bases not matched to a gene. The germline CDR1 and CDR2 sequences are SGHRS and YFSETQ.

The chain joins TRBV2 to TRBJ2-7, with a weak D call TRBD2 (6 bases). Trimming stripped 6 bases from V and 5 bases from J, with 20 bases between. Germline CDR1 SNHLY, CDR2 FYNNEI. The CDR3 runs 15 residues. DNA for the CDR3: TGTGCCAGCAGGGACTATACTTCCTACTACGACGAGCAGTACTTC. This sequence encodes CASRDYTSYYDEQYF. Variable domain in full (rest from reference TRBV2 and TRBJ2-7): EPEVTQTPSHQVTQMGQEVILRCVPISNHLYFYWYRQILGQKVEFLVSFYNNEISEKSEIFDDQFSVERPDGSNFTLKIRSTKLEDSAMYFCASRDYTSYYDEQYFGPGTRLTVT.

The rearrangement joins TRBV18 to TRBJ1-3; possibly TRBD1 for D (5 bases). Germline CDR1 KGHSH, CDR2 LQKENI. The CDR3 length is 16 residues. V shed 5 bases and J shed 4 bases, with 18 bases lying between them. This chain's CDR3 is CASSAGTPDTGNTIYF. CDR3 nucleotides: TGTGCCAGCTCAGCTGGGACTCCCGATACGGGAAACACCATATATTTT.

The chain joins TRBV28 to TRBJ1-5; no definite D call. With 6 bases removed from V and 5 bases from J, the gap between germline ends came to 5 bases. Germline V gives CDR1 MDHEN, CDR2 SYDVKM. This CDR3 is 11 amino acids long. CDR3 nucleotides: TGTGCCAGCAGCTACGATCAGCCCCAGCATTTT. Its protein is CASSYDQPQHF.

The chain links TRBV9 to TRBJ2-2; D may be TRBD2 (6 bases). This CDR3 is 15 amino acids long. Looked up from germline, CDR1 is SGDLS and CDR2 is YYNGEE. V lost 4 bases, J lost 6 bases, and 16 bases lay in between. The CDR3 DNA follows: TGTGCCAGCAGCCCGAATCGACTAGTTCCCGGGGAGCTGTTTTTT. This codes for CASSPNRLVPGELFF.

V is TRBV28 and J is TRBJ2-7; TRBD2 matches 10 bases. The CDR3 is made up of 17 amino acids. Germline CDR1 MDHEN, CDR2 SYDVKM. J was trimmed by 2 bases and V by 5 bases; bases with no gene match: 12. The chain's CDR3 is CASSPERLSGRAYEQYF. In nucleotides, the CDR3 is TGTGCCAGCAGTCCCGAGAGACTAAGCGGGAGGGCCTACGAGCAGTACTTC.

V and J are TRBV5-1 and TRBJ1-1; 10 bases are a match to TRBD1. This CDR3 is 16 amino acids long. Trimming cost V 2 bases and J 4 bases; bases outside gene matches: 8. Germline CDR1 is SGHRS and CDR2 is YFSETQ. The DNA of the CDR3 is TGCGCCAGCAGCTTCCTCGGGACAGGGGAACTCACTGAAGCTTTCTTT. Protein sequence: CASSFLGTGELTEAFF.

The rearrangement links TRBV10-1 to TRBJ1-1, with 8 bases lining up with TRBD1. Trimming took 6 bases from V and 1 from J; bases not matched to a gene: 4. Germline V gene lookup returns CDR1 WNHNN and CDR2 SYGVQD (reference sequence). This CDR3 contains 14 residues. The CDR3 loop reads CASSSGGENTEAFF. CDR3 in DNA: TGCGCCAGCAGCTCAGGGGGCGAGAACACTGAAGCTTTCTTT.

The genes are TRBV6-5 and TRBJ1-5; 7 bases are shared with TRBD1. Germline assignment: CDR1 MNHEY and CDR2 SVGAGI. V trimming: 6 bases; J trimming: 6 bases; junction bases outside the gene matches: 8. The CDR3 length is 14 residues. This chain's CDR3 is CASRDRDSLQPQHF. The CDR3 nucleotides are TGTGCCAGCAGAGACAGGGACAGCCTTCAGCCCCAGCATTTT.

The chain uses TRBV7-9 and TRBJ1-3, with TRBD1 matching over 9 bases. V lost 5 bases to trimming and J lost 0 bases; unmatched junction nucleotides: 8. The CDR3 totals 17 residues. CDR1 and CDR2 (germline): SEHNR, FQNEAQ (reference sequence). The DNA of the CDR3 is TGTGCCAGCAGCCGTTCGACAGGGGGATTCTCTGGAAACACCATATATTTT. Translated: CASSRSTGGFSGNTIYF.

This clone was counted a single time. The chain couples TRBV27 to TRBJ1-4; D gene ambiguous. V was shortened by 0 bases and J by 0 bases, with 8 bases between the two germline ends. The CDR3 runs to 16 residues. Germline assignment: CDR1 MNHEY and CDR2 SMNVEV (reference sequence). CDR3 region: CASSLSYSSTNEKLFF. CDR3 bases: TGTGCCAGCAGTTTATCCTACAGTTCAACTAATGAAAAACTGTTTTTT.

The chain has TRBV13 and TRBJ2-7; 7 bases fit TRBD1. CDR3 length: 15 amino acids. The V gene's germline CDR1 is PRHDT and CDR2 FYEKMQ (reference sequence). The J segment lost 7 bases and the V segment lost 2 bases, leaving 11 bases of the junction unmatched. CDR3 region: CASSLLPDRSGEQYF. CDR3 coding DNA: TGTGCCAGCAGCTTATTACCGGACAGGTCGGGGGAGCAGTACTTC.

The CDR3 here is CASSLFQQGMNTEAFF. DNA for the CDR3: TGCGCCAGCAGCTTATTCCAACAGGGGATGAACACTGAAGCTTTCTTT. V usage is TRBV5-1 and J usage is TRBJ1-1; TRBD1 aligns across 7 bases. This CDR3 region has 16 residues. Looked up from germline, CDR1 is SGHRS and CDR2 is YFSETQ. J was trimmed by 0 bases and V by 2 bases; bases with no gene match: 7.

The chain couples TRBV15 to TRBJ2-1, with 9 bases identical to TRBD2. Trimming took 7 bases from V and 9 from J; bases not matched to a gene: 16. CDR3 length: 16 amino acids. Germline V gene lookup returns CDR1 LNHNV and CDR2 YYDKDF (reference sequence). Here the CDR3 DNA reads TGTGCCACCAACGCTCCCGGGCGGGAGGGACGAAGTGAGCAGTTCTTC. Translating gives CATNAPGREGRSEQFF.

The V gene is TRBV18, the J gene TRBJ1-5; D may be TRBD1 (5 bases). Germline values: CDR1 KGHSH, CDR2 LQKENI. The CDR3 totals 14 residues. The V and J ends lost 6 bases and 6 bases respectively, with 15 bases between them. CDR3: CASSRDAGLQPQHF. In DNA form, the CDR3 reads TGTGCCAGCTCTCGCGATGCGGGGCTTCAGCCCCAGCATTTT.

The chain links TRBV6-5 to TRBJ1-1; 8 nucleotides line up with TRBD1. The CDR3 is made up of 14 amino acids. CDR1 is MNHEY, CDR2 SVGAGI, per germline. V shed 5 bases, J shed 2 bases, and the junction held 4 bases outside the gene matches. This chain's CDR3 is CASSEDRVNTEAFF. CDR3 DNA sequence: TGTGCCAGCAGTGAGGACAGGGTTAACACTGAAGCTTTCTTT.

This rearrangement joins TRBV4-3 to TRBJ2-7, with TRBD2 matching 10 bases. From germline, CDR1 is LGHNA and CDR2 YSLEER. The CDR3 runs 15 residues. Trimming removed 2 bases from V and 4 bases from J; junction bases left unmatched: 5. The DNA for the CDR3 is TGCGCCAGCAGCCAATCTAGCGGGAGACTTTACGAGCAGTACTTC. It yields the protein CASSQSSGRLYEQYF.

Regarding this clone: This CDR3 is also generated by other DNA sequences in the sample. The chain recombines TRBV18 with TRBJ1-5; D not resolved. Per germline, CDR1 KGHSH and CDR2 LQKENI. CDR3 length: 14 amino acids. V was trimmed by 5 bases and J by 0 bases, leaving 8 bases between them. CDR3 bases: TGTGCCAGCTCAGCCGTAGATAGCAATCAGCCCCAGCATTTT. The encoded protein is CASSAVDSNQPQHF.

The J gene is TRBJ1-2, the V gene TRBV2; D ambiguous. The CDR3 covers 14 residues. The V gene lost 3 bases and the J gene lost 4 bases, with 12 bases spanning the gap. Germline CDR1 is SNHLY and CDR2 is FYNNEI. The CDR3 DNA follows: TGTGCCAGCAGTGACCAGGTCGGCCCCTATGGCTACACCTTC. Translated: CASSDQVGPYGYTF.

Details on this clone: Relative to the germline gene, one junction end is altered; a read error may explain this. The gene calls are TRBV7-7 and TRBJ2-7; 9 bases map to TRBD1. Germline V CDR1 and CDR2: SSHAT, FNYEAQ (reference sequence). This CDR3 is 14 amino acids long. CDR3 loop: CASSFGTGPYEQYF. CDR3 nucleotides: TGTGCTAGCAGCTTTGGGACAGGGCCCTACGAGCAGTACTTC.

The rearrangement uses TRBV7-6 and TRBJ2-3; 10 nucleotides agree with TRBD1. CDR1 is SGHVS, CDR2 FNYEAQ, per germline. V dropped 1 base and J dropped 0; count of bases not matched to a gene: 1. The length of the CDR3 is 16 residues. CDR3 coding DNA: TGTGCCAGCAGCTTAGGGACAGGGGGGAGCACAGATACGCAGTATTTT. It codes for CASSLGTGGSTDTQYF.